This T cell receptor (beta chain) was obtained from a study of lymphopenia after photon versus proton radiotherapy. Points from the study as a whole: Relative stability marked proton patients; photon patients lost diversity and naive cells. Authors raise, but do not show, better survival with proton therapy. After the lymphocyte nadir, photon-treated repertoires showed oligoclonal expansion, especially of CD8+ Temra cells.

Worth noting for this clone: Antigen unknown.

Libraries were prepared by immunoSEQ multiplex PCR; TCRdb keeps only in-frame clonotypes and omits some of them. The sample lists approximately 24,000 clones; about 91% were seen once. The germline V gene encodes CDR1 SGHNT and CDR2 YENEEA. The V end lost 0 bases, the J end lost 7 bases, and 12 bases lay between the germline ends. The CDR3 covers 15 residues. J is TRBJ2-2 and V is TRBV11-3, with D perhaps matching TRBD2 (6 bases). Sequencing was performed on peripheral blood, taken from a patient treated with photon-based radiotherapy. The clonotype comes from a man in his forties or fifties with gastric cancer. CDR3: CASSLDIAGNGELFF. CDR3 DNA sequence: TGTGCCAGCAGCTTAGATATCGCGGGAAACGGGGAGCTGTTTTTT.